The subject of this entry is one TCR beta chain. Antigen unknown. Clones were read by immunoSEQ multiplex PCR, and TCRdb kept only the in-frame ones, dropping some. The profile shows 35,000 to 50,000 clones, 91% of them singletons. The germline V and J ends were trimmed by 2 bases and 4 bases, with 12 bases remaining between them. CDR1 is MNHNS and CDR2 is SASEGT in the germline V gene. The CDR3 is made up of 15 amino acids. This sample was taken from a study of a mutant IDH1 vaccine in newly diagnosed glioma. Across the study: First vaccine doses came 4-6 weeks after radiotherapy alone, or with temozolomide cycles. Overall study findings and caveats: Vaccine-induced responses were seen in roughly 93% of patients, spanning several MHC alleles.

Documented time point: week 23, last vaccination. Doses consisted of 300 ug of mutant IDH1 20-mer peptide each, paired with topical imiquimod. This sequence joins TRBV6-1 and TRBJ1-5, with D maybe TRBD1 (5 bases). The TCR was taken from a man aged 45 to 65 with glioma. The sequenced sample was PBMCs, obtained from a glioma patient whose treatment included an IDH1 peptide vaccine. The CDR3 sequence: CASSELWGGNQPQHF. The CDR3, as DNA: TGTGCCAGCAGTGAATTGTGGGGGGGGAATCAGCCCCAGCATTTT.